Sequencing of this T cell receptor (beta chain) was carried out in a study of T cell repertoires and HLA-DP antigens. Study summary: The donors, ranging 18-to-29 to 60-to-69 years, included a couple of males and one female.

Of note for this clone: The antigen remains undetermined.

The CDR3 is 15 amino acids. V lost 4 bases to trimming and J lost 0 bases; unmatched junction nucleotides: 4. The germline gives CDR1 LNHDA, CDR2 SQIVND (reference sequence). Untouched CD4+ T cells were bead-isolated at about 98% purity. Generated by immunoSEQ multiplex PCR, the TCRdb table keeps only in-frame clones and is missing some. The top ten clones hold about 0.27% of a sample with around 100,000 clones, 80% to 95% of them seen once. This TCR derives from a woman between 18 and 30 years old in good health and CMV-seronegative. Sequencing was carried out using CD4+ T cells from PBMCs. This chain links TRBV19 with TRBJ2-7; TRBD2 matches 9 bases. For the CDR3, the DNA is TGTGCCAGTAGTAACCTAGCGGGGAGCTCCTACGAGCAGTACTTC. It specifies CASSNLAGSSYEQYF.